This T cell receptor beta chain was found in a study of cytomegalovirus exposure and HLA in healthy donors. Study-wide results and caveats: Highest at DRB1 and lowest at HLA-C, TCR association rates differed among HLA loci in a later analysis.

The PCR made use of 60 Vbeta and 13 Jbeta primers. Profiled with immunoSEQ multiplex PCR; TCRdb holds only in-frame clones, not every one. Recorded here are 130,000 or so clones; the top ten clones represent about 1.5%. A word on this clone: The antigen remains unidentified.

CDR3 length: 11 amino acids. Germline CDR1 and CDR2: KGHSH and LQKENI. Deletions cut 5 bases from V and 5 bases from J, with 6 bases between. Sequencing was performed on PBMCs. J is TRBJ1-1 and V is TRBV18; D is unresolved. The receptor was derived from a woman in her 40s in good health and CMV-seropositive. CDR3 amino acids: CASSAKTEAFF. CDR3 in DNA: TGTGCCAGCTCAGCGAAGACTGAAGCTTTCTTT. Complete variable domain (other parts from reference TRBV18 and TRBJ1-1): NAGVMQNPRHLVRRRGQEARLRCSPMKGHSHVYWYRQLPEEGLKFMVYLQKENIIDESGMPKERFSAEFPKEGPSILRIQQVVRGDSAAYFCASSAKTEAFFGQGTRLTVV.